This T cell receptor (beta chain) was identified during a study of cytomegalovirus exposure and HLA in healthy donors. PCR involved 60 Vbeta and 13 Jbeta primers. Sequenced by immunoSEQ multiplex PCR; TCRdb stores in-frame clones only, minus some. This table holds some 170,000 clones, more than 60% found once. Sampled while nominally healthy, donors likely had unrecorded immune exposures. The CDR3 runs 13 residues. Germline CDR1 reads SGHRS; CDR2 reads YFSETQ. The V end lost 2 bases, the J end lost 7 bases, and 12 bases lay between the germline ends. The sequencing sample was made of PBMCs. This TCR was recovered from a human donor in good health. The chain joins TRBV5-1 to TRBJ1-1, with unresolved D. CDR3 coding DNA: TGCGCCAGCAGCTTTGCCCTGGCTCTTGAAGCTTTCTTT. This translates into CASSFALALEAFF.